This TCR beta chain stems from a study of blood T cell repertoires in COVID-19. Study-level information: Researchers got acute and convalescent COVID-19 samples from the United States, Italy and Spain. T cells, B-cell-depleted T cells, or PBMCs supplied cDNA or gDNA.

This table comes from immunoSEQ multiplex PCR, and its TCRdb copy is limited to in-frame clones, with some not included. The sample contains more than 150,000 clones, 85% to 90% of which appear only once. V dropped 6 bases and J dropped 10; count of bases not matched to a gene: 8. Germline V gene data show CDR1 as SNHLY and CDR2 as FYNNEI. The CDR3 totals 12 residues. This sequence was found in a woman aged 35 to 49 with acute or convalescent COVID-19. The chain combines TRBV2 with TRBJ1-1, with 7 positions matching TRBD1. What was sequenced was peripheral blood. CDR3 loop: CASRDTQGRAFF. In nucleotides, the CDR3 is TGTGCCAGCAGGGACACACAGGGGCGAGCTTTCTTT. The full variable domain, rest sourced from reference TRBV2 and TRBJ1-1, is EPEVTQTPSHQVTQMGQEVILRCVPISNHLYFYWYRQILGQKVEFLVSFYNNEISEKSEIFDDQFSVERPDGSNFTLKIRSTKLEDSAMYFCASRDTQGRAFFGQGTRLTVV.